A single sample gave rise to the 2 T cell receptor beta chains below, sequenced in a study of blood T cell repertoires in COVID-19. Data came from immunoSEQ multiplex PCR; TCRdb stores just in-frame clones and leaves some out. The table lists 95,000 to 150,000 clones, just under 80% of them singletons. The sample was peripheral blood. Receptors originate from a man between 60 and 75 years old with active or convalescent COVID-19.

The V call is TRBV29-1, the J call TRBJ2-1; 8 bases map to TRBD2. V lost 2 bases and J lost 9; bases outside the gene matches: 9. There are 14 residues in the CDR3. Germline V gene lookup returns CDR1 SQVTM and CDR2 ANQGSEA. The CDR3 loop is CSVEPTGRGGEQFF. The CDR3 DNA is TGCAGCGTTGAACCCACCGGGAGGGGGGGTGAGCAGTTCTTC.

The J gene is TRBJ2-7, the V gene TRBV15, with a tentative D call TRBD1 (5 bases). There are 14 residues in the CDR3. Germline-derived CDR1 and CDR2 are LNHNV and YYDKDF (reference sequence). V lost 0 bases, J lost 2 bases, and 8 bases lay in between. CDR3 nucleotide sequence: TGTGCCACCAGCAGAGACAGGGCCGCCTACGAGCAGTACTTC. Protein product: CATSRDRAAYEQYF.